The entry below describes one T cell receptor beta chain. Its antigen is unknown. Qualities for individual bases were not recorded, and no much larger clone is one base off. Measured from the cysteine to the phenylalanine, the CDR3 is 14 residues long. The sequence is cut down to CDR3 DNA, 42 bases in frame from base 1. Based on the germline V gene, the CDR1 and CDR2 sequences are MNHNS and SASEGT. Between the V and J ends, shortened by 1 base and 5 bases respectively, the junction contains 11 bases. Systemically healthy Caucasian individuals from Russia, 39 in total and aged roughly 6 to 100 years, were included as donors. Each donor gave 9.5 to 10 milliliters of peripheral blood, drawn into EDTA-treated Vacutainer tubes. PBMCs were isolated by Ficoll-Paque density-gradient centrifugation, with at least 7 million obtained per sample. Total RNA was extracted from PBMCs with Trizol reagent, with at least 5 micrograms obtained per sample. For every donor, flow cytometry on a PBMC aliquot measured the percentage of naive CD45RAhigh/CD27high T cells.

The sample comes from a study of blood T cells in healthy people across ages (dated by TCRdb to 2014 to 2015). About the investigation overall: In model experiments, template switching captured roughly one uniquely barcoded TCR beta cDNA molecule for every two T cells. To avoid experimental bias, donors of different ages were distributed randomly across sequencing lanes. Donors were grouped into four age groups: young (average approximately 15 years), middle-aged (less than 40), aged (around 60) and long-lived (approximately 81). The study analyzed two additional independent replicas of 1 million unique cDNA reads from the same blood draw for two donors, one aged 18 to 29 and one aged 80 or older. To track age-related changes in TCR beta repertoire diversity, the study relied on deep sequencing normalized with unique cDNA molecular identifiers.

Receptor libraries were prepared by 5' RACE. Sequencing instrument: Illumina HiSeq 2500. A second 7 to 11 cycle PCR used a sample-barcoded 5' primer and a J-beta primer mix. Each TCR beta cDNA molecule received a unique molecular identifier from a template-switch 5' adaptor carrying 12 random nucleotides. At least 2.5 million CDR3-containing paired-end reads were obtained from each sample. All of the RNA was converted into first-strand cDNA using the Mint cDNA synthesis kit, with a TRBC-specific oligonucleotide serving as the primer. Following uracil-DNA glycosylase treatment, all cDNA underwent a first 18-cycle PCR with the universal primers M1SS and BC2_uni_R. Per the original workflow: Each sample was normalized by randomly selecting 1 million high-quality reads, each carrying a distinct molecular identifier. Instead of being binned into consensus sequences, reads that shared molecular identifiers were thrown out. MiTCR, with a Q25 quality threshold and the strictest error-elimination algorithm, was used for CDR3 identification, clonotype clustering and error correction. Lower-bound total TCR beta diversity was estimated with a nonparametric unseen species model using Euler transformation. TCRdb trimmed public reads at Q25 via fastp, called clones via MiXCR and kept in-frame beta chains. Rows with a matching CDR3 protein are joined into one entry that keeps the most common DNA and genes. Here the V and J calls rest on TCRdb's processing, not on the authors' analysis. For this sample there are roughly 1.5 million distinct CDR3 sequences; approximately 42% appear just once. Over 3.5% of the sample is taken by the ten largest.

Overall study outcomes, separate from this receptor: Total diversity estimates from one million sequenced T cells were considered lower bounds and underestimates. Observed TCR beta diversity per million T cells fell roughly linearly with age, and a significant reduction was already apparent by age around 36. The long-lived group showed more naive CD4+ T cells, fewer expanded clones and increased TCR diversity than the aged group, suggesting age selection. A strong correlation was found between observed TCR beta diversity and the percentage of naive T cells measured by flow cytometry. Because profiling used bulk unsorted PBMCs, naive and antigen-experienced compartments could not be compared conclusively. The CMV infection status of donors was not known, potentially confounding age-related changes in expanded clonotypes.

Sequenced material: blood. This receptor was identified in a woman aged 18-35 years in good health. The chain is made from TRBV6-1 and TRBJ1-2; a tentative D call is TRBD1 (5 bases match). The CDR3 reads CASSEVGRRYGYTF. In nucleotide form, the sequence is TGTGCCAGCAGTGAAGTGGGACGGCGGTATGGCTACACCTTC.